The TCR beta chain under discussion was sequenced for a study of radiotherapy plus CTLA-4 blockade in lung cancer. Comment on this clone: Antigen unknown.

Only in-frame clones appear in the TCRdb table, and some are missing; sequencing was by immunoSEQ multiplex PCR. Among around 20,000 clones listed, around 88% were seen once. General observations from the study: The study found tumor-derived TCR clones expanded in blood after radiotherapy plus ipilimumab.

Germline-derived CDR1 and CDR2 are SGHVS and FNYEAQ. V was trimmed by 4 bases and J by 7 bases, leaving 17 bases between them. The CDR3 is 16 amino acids. This sequence was found in a human donor with non-small cell lung cancer whose response to radiotherapy plus ipilimumab could not be evaluated. The J gene is TRBJ1-6, the V gene TRBV7-6; possible D gene TRBD1, 6 bases. The sequences come from peripheral blood, collected from a patient treated with radiotherapy plus ipilimumab. The CDR3 sequence is CASSSGAGGENSPLHF. The CDR3, as DNA: TGTGCCAGCAGCTCCGGGGCGGGGGGCGAGAATTCACCCCTCCACTTT.